This TCR beta chain was recorded in a study of shared clonotypes between healthy human individuals (dated by TCRdb to the early 2020s). Regarding the complete study: The cohort comprised a couple of women and a few men aged 18 to 49 years. Per donor, leukapheresis produced somewhere between about 0.94 and 9 billion PBMCs. To estimate repertoire size and how much clonotype sharing occurs between individuals, the study deeply sequenced the blood TCR repertoires of five or six healthy adults. To increase sequencing depth and limit assay-specific biases, TCR repertoire library preparation and sequencing were carried out by different laboratories using diverse techniques. Per donor, three plates each were used for CD4 naive and CD4 memory, two for CD8 naive, and one for CD8 memory.

The donors were healthy, HIV-negative adults with no recently reported acute infections or vaccinations. All donors were Caucasian adults living in Nashville, Tennessee, USA. CD8 memory samples were composed of magnetically selected CD45RO+ cells combined with CCR7-negative CD45RA+ effector memory (TemRA) cells. Blood was collected by leukapheresis, and PBMCs were isolated by Ficoll-Histopaque density gradient centrifugation and then cryopreserved in liquid nitrogen vapor phase. Analytical flow cytometry was used to check the purity and quantity of every magnetically sorted T cell population. From each sorted fraction, genomic DNA was isolated and quantified by UV absorbance on a Nanodrop 2000c. Worth noting for this clone: Its antigen is currently not known. Its ends do not fully match the called genes, so a read error is possible.

Using the deep immunoSEQ assay, multiplex PCR amplified TCR CDR3 regions from genomic DNA. Genomic DNA extracted from each cell subset was distributed evenly over all wells of several immunoSEQ 96-well plates, and each plate served as one replicate. For sorted subsets, each replicate PCR was loaded with 200 ng genomic DNA, equivalent to 30,000 or so T cell genomes. Purified libraries were measured with a Qubit 3.0 fluorometer, size-checked on a Bioanalyzer 2100, and measured again with the KAPA Library Quantification kit. Every immunoSEQ 96-well plate was sequenced on a separate single-read 150-cycle Illumina NextSeq 550 flow cell. Under the source paper's analysis protocol: Because the immunoSEQ output included only junctional sequences and no quality scores, the filtering could not be the same as the filtering used for full-length reads. To assign V/J genes and CDR3, sequences were annotated using PyIR, a Python wrapper for IgBLAST v1.9, with IMGT germline references. Reads were filtered out if the reads had weak V/J assignments (E-value above 1e-6), no CDR3, stop codons, out-of-frame junctions, or ambiguous translated residues. V3J clonotypes were defined by identical inferred V gene, J gene, and CDR3 amino acid sequence. Percentage overlap between repertoires was computed as shared unique clonotypes divided by the size of the smaller repertoire. Richness of each repertoire was evaluated using RTK rarefaction, the Chao1 estimator, and Recon v2.1 estimates of unobserved clonotypes. OLGA was used to compute generation probabilities for all TCRbeta clonotypes that the gDNA method yielded from a few donors. TCRdb mirrors the immuneACCESS table, restricted to in-frame sequences. Some clones are absent from its copies; in checked studies, under half trace to an unresolved V gene, and the reason for the others is unknown. Clone size and the V and J calls come from that table; the DNA yielded D and trimming. Present in this sample are roughly 660,000 clones, about nine tenths of which were seen just once. The ten largest clones take up about 33% of the sample.

There are 14 amino acids in the CDR3, from cysteine to phenylalanine inclusive. Only the CDR3 part of the read is kept: 42 bases, read in frame from the first base. The germline V gene encodes CDR1 SEHNR and CDR2 FQNEAQ (reference sequence). The full study reports these points: Naive subsets generally had larger estimated clonotype richness than memory subsets did. When a few donors were compared, the shared fraction of clonotypes was 5% to 6.5% for naive CD4, roughly 3.4% for naive CD8, 2% to 2.5% for memory CD4, and approximately 0.4% for memory CD8. Incomplete sequencing was indicated by rarefaction of sorted-subset datasets, despite the large sequencing depth. Sampling was restricted to blood, and TCR repertoires in tissue are likely to differ from TCR repertoires in blood. Based on pairwise subsampling, the degree of clonotype sharing among donors was expected to be affected by sequencing depth. Clonotypes shared by all four sorted-subset donors showed higher generation probabilities than non-shared clonotypes. Because the study included only a small number of donors, the genetic and exposure-history diversity represented was limited.

The sequence came from a man younger than 35 in good health. Some clones in this sample may be carry-over from other donors' samples. The sequence joins TRBV7-9 to TRBJ2-5, with an unclear D gene assignment. The assigned J gene may be wrong: the sequence end matches TRBJ2-7 better. Input material: memory CD8+ T cells from PBMCs. The cell subset or site label on this specimen signifies: CD45RO+ cells pooled with CCR7-negative TemRA cells. The sequenced DNA is TGCGCCAGCAGCCAAGATGAATTGGGGTACGAGCAGTACTTC. The encoded protein is CASSQDELGYEQYF.